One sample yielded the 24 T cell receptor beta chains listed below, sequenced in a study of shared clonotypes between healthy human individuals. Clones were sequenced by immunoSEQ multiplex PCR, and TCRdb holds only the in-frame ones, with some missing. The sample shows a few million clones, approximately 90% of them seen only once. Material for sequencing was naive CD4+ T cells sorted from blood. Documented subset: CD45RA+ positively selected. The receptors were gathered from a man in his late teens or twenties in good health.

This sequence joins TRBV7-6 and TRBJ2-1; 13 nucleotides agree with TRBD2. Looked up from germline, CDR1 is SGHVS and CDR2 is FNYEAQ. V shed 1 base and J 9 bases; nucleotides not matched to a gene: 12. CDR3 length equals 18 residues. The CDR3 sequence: CASSLGGTSGTAVTEQFF. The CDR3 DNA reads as TGTGCCAGCAGCTTAGGCGGGACTAGCGGGACAGCGGTAACTGAGCAGTTCTTC.

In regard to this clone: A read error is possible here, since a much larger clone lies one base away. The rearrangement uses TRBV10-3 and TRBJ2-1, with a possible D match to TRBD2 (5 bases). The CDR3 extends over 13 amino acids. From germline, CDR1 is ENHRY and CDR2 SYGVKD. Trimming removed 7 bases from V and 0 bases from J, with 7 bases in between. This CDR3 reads CAITRDSYNEQFF. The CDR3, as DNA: TGTGCCATCACCCGGGACTCCTACAATGAGCAGTTCTTC.

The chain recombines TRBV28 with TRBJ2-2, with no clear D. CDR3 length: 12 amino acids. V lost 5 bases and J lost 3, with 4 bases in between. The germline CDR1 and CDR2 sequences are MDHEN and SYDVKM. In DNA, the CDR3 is TGTGCCAGCAGTGTCTACACCGGGGAGCTGTTTTTT. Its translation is CASSVYTGELFF.

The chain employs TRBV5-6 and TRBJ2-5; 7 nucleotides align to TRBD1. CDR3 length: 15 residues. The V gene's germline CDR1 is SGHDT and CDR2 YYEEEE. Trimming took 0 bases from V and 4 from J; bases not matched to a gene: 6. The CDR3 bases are TGTGCCAGCAGCTTGGTAGACAGGGACGGAGAGACCCAGTACTTC. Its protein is CASSLVDRDGETQYF.

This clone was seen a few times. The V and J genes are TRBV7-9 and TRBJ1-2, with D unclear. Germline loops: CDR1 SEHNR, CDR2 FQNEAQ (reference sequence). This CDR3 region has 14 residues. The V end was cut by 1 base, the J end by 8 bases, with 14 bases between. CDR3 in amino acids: CASSLGIPARGYTF. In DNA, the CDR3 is TGTGCCAGCAGCTTAGGGATACCAGCTCGGGGCTACACCTTC. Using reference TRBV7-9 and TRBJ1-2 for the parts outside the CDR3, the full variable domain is DTGVSQNPRHKITKRGQNVTFRCDPISEHNRLYWYRQTLGQGPEFLTYFQNEAQLEKSRLLSDRFSAERPKGSFSTLEIQRTEQGDSAMYLCASSLGIPARGYTFGSGTRLTVV.

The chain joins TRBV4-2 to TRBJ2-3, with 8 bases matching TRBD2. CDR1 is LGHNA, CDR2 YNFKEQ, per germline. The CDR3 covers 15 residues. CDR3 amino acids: CAGSPGGAYTDTQYF. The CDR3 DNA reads TGTGCTGGATCCCCCGGGGGGGCTTACACAGATACGCAGTATTTT.

In nucleotides, the CDR3 is TGTGCCACCAGCAGAGGTCGGACAGGGAGTGAGCAGTTCTTC. Residues: CATSRGRTGSEQFF. The V and J genes are TRBV15 and TRBJ2-1; 8 bases are shared with TRBD1. The trim removed 1 base at V and 9 bases at J, leaving 5 bases unmatched. Germline V gene data show CDR1 as LNHNV and CDR2 as YYDKDF (reference sequence). The CDR3 contains 14 residues.

CDR3 region: CASSQEIVTDTQYF. CDR3 coding DNA: TGCGCCAGCAGCCAAGAGATAGTTACAGATACGCAGTATTTT. The genes are TRBV4-1 and TRBJ2-3; D is unresolved. Trimming removed 0 bases from V and 3 bases from J, with 7 bases in between. The CDR3 runs 14 residues. Germline V gene data show CDR1 as MGHRA and CDR2 as YSYEKL.

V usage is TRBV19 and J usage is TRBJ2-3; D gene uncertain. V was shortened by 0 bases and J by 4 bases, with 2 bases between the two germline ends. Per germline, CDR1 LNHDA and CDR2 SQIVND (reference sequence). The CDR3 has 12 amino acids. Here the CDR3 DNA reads TGTGCCAGTAGTATAGAGGCAGATACGCAGTATTTT. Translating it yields CASSIEADTQYF. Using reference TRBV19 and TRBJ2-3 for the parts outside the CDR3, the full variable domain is DGGITQSPKYLFRKEGQNVTLSCEQNLNHDAMYWYRQDPGQGLRLIYYSQIVNDFQKGDIAEGYSVSREKKESFPLTVTSAQKNPTAFYLCASSIEADTQYFGPGTRLTVL.

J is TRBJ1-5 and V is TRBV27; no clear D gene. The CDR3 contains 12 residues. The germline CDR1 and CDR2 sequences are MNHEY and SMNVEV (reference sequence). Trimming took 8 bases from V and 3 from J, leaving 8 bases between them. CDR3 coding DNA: TGTGCCAGCGGCCGGACCAATCAGCCCCAGCATTTT. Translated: CASGRTNQPQHF.

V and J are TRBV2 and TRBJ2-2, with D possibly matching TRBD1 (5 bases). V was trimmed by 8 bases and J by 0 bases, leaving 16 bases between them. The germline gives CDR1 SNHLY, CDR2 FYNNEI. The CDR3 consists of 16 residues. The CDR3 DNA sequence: TGTGCCAGCGGGTTCAGGGTTGCCTCGAACACCGGGGAGCTGTTTTTT. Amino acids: CASGFRVASNTGELFF. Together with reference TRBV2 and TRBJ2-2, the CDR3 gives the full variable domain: EPEVTQTPSHQVTQMGQEVILRCVPISNHLYFYWYRQILGQKVEFLVSFYNNEISEKSEIFDDQFSVERPDGSNFTLKIRSTKLEDSAMYFCASGFRVASNTGELFFGEGSRLTVL.

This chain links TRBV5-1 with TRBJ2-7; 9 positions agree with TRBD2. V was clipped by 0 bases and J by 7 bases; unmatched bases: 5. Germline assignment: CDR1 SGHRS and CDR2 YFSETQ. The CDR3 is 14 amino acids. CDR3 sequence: CASSLVAGVSEQYF. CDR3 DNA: TGCGCCAGCAGCTTGGTAGCGGGAGTAAGTGAGCAGTACTTC.

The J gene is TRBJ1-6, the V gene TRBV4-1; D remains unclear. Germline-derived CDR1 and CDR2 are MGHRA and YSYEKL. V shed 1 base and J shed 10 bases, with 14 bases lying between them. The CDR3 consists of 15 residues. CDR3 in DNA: TGCGCCAGCAGCCAAGGGGCCCAGGCAAGGTCACCCCTCCACTTT. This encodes CASSQGAQARSPLHF.

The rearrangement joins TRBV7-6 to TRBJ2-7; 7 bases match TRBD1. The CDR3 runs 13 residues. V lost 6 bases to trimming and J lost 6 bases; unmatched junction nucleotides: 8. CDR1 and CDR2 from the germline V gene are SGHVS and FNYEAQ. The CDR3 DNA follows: TGTGCCAGCAGTAGGATGACAGGGAGCGAGCAGTACTTC. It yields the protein CASSRMTGSEQYF. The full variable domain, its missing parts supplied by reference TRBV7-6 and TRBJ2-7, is GAGVSQSPRYKVTKRGQDVALRCDPISGHVSLYWYRQALGQGPEFLTYFNYEAQQDKSGLPNDRFSAERPEGSISTLTIQRTEQRDSAMYRCASSRMTGSEQYFGPGTRLTVT.

CDR3 in DNA: TGCGCCAGCAGTCAATCGCTAGGGACTTCCTACAATGAGCAGTTCTTC. Protein: CASSQSLGTSYNEQFF. This chain uses TRBV23-1 with TRBJ2-1; tentative D call: TRBD2 (6 bases). TRBV23-1 falls under the ORF class, with uncertain function. There are 16 residues in the CDR3. Trimming left V 0 bases short and J 1 base short, with 10 bases between.

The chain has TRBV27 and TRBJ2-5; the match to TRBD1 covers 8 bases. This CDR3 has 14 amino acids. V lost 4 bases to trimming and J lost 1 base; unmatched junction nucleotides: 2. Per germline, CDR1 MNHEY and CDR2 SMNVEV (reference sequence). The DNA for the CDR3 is TGTGCCAGCAGTTATGGACAGGGCCAAGAGACCCAGTACTTC. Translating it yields CASSYGQGQETQYF.

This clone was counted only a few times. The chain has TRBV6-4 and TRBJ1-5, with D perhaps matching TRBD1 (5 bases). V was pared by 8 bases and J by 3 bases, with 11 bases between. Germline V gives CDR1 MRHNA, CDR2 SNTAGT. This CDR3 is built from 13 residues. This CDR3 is CASETGDNQPQHF. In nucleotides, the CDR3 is TGTGCCAGCGAAACAGGAGACAATCAGCCCCAGCATTTT.

The CDR3 loop reads CASSPGLAGGLGETQYF. In DNA form, the CDR3 reads TGTGCCAGCAGCCCTGGACTAGCGGGGGGGTTAGGAGAGACCCAGTACTTC. The chain is built from TRBV11-2 and TRBJ2-5; TRBD2 agrees at 15 bases. CDR1 is SGHAT, CDR2 FQNNGV, per germline. V was clipped by 5 bases and J by 4 bases; unmatched bases: 8. The CDR3 is 17 amino acids.

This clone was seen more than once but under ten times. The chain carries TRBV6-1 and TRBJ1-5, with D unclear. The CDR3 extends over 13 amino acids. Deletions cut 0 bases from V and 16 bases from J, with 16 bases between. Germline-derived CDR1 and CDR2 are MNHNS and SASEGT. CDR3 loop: CASSEALLHGGHF. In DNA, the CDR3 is TGTGCCAGCAGTGAAGCGCTTCTCCATGGCGGACATTTT.

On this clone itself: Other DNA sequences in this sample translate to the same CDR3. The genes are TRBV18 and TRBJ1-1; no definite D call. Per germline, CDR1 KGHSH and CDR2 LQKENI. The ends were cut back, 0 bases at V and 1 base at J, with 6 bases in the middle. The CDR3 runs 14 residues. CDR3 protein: CASSPPGRNTEAFF. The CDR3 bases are TGTGCCAGCTCACCACCGGGCAGGAACACTGAAGCTTTCTTT.

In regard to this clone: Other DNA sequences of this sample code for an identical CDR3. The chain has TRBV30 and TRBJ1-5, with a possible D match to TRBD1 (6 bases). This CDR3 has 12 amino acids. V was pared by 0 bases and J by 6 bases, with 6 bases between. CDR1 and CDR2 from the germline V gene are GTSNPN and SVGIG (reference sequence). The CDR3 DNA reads TGTGCCTGGAGTGTACAGGGTCAGCCCCAGCATTTT. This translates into CAWSVQGQPQHF.

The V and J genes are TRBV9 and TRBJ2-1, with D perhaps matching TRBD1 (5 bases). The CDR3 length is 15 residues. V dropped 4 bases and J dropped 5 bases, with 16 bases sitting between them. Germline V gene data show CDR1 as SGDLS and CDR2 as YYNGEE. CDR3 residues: CASSPDTAFNNEQFF. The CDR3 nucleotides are TGTGCCAGCAGCCCGGACACGGCGTTTAACAATGAGCAGTTCTTC.

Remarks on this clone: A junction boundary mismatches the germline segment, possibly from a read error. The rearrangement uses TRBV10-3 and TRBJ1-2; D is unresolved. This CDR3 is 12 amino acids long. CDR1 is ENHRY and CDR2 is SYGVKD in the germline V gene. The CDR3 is CASSELNYGYTF. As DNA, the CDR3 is TGTGCCAGCAGTGAGCTTAACTATGGCTACACCTTC.

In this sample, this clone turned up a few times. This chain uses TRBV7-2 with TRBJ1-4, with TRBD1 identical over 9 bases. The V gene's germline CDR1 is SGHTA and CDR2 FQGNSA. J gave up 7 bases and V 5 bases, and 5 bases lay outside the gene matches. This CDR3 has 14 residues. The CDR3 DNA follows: TGTGCCAGCAGCGAAGGGACAGGGTTTGAAAAACTGTTTTTT. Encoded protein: CASSEGTGFEKLFF.